This is a list of T cell receptor beta chains from one sample in a study of shared clonotypes between healthy human individuals. Profiled with immunoSEQ multiplex PCR; TCRdb holds only in-frame clones, not every one. The data show approximately 2,200,000 clones, more than 85% seen once. The specimen sequenced was naive CD8+ T cells from PBMCs. These receptor sequences come from a man younger than 35 in good health. Some clones in this sample may be carry-over from other donors' samples. The CDR3 runs from the conserved cysteine through the conserved F or W. Each record gives: V gene, J gene, clone size, D gene, CDR3 DNA, CDR3 protein. The D gene is left open where the match is weak. The size entry is marked missing in some rows and otherwise reads once, few, many or a size class.

V gene: TRBV14; J gene: TRBJ2-7; clone size: .; D gene: .; CDR3 DNA: TGTGCCAGCAGCTACGTACTAGGCGTGTACGAGCAGTACTTC; CDR3 protein: CASSYVLGVYEQYF
V gene: TRBV15; J gene: TRBJ2-1; clone size: .; D gene: .; CDR3 DNA: TGTGCCACCAGCAGAGCAGCAGACGAGATAGTCTACAATGAGCAGTTCTTC; CDR3 protein: CATSRAADEIVYNEQFF
V gene: TRBV7-6; J gene: TRBJ2-7; clone size: .; D gene: TRBD2; CDR3 DNA: TGTGCCAGCAGCTTAGGAGCGGGAATCTACGAGCAGTACTTC; CDR3 protein: CASSLGAGIYEQYF
V gene: TRBV19; J gene: TRBJ1-1; clone size: once; D gene: .; CDR3 DNA: TGTGCCAGTAGTATAAGGGACTGGAACACTGAAGCTTTCTTT; CDR3 protein: CASSIRDWNTEAFF
V gene: TRBV11-3; J gene: TRBJ2-5; clone size: .; D gene: .; CDR3 DNA: TGTGCCAGCAGCTCTCGGACGGAAAAAGAGACCCAGTACTTC; CDR3 protein: CASSSRTEKETQYF
V gene: TRBV28; J gene: TRBJ2-7; clone size: .; D gene: TRBD2; CDR3 DNA: TGTGCCAGCAGTTTAGGGACTAGCGGGAGTGGCTACGAGCAGTACTTC; CDR3 protein: CASSLGTSGSGYEQYF
V gene: TRBV30; J gene: TRBJ1-2; clone size: .; D gene: .; CDR3 DNA: TGTGCCTGGAGTGTATTTCACGACTATGGCTACACCTTC; CDR3 protein: CAWSVFHDYGYTF
V gene: TRBV4-2; J gene: TRBJ2-7; clone size: .; D gene: .; CDR3 DNA: TGTGCCAGCAGCCAAGGGGGGGTGGCCTACGAGCAGTACTTC; CDR3 protein: CASSQGGVAYEQYF
V gene: TRBV5-8; J gene: TRBJ2-7; clone size: .; D gene: .; CDR3 DNA: TGTGCCAGCAGCTTGCAGTTCACCTACGAGCAGTACTTC; CDR3 protein: CASSLQFTYEQYF
V gene: TRBV11-2; J gene: TRBJ1-3; clone size: .; D gene: .; CDR3 DNA: TGTGCCAGCAGCCCCGATCGGGGGCTCGGAAACACCATATATTTT; CDR3 protein: CASSPDRGLGNTIYF
V gene: TRBV14; J gene: TRBJ2-2; clone size: .; D gene: TRBD1; CDR3 DNA: TGTGCCAGCAGCCAAGATCATGGACAGGGGTGGATCGGGGAGCTGTTTTTT; CDR3 protein: CASSQDHGQGWIGELFF
V gene: TRBV19; J gene: TRBJ1-1; clone size: once; D gene: .; CDR3 DNA: TGTGCCAGTAGCTCACCTCGGGGGGCTTTCTTT; CDR3 protein: CASSSPRGAFF
V gene: TRBV27; J gene: TRBJ2-7; clone size: .; D gene: TRBD1; CDR3 DNA: TGTGCCAGCAGTTCCCCGGGACAGGGAAGATCCTACGAGCAGTACTTC; CDR3 protein: CASSSPGQGRSYEQYF
V gene: TRBV6-5; J gene: TRBJ2-3; clone size: .; D gene: .; CDR3 DNA: TGTGCCAGCAGACCCGCGGGTGCTAGCACAGATACGCAGTATTTT; CDR3 protein: CASRPAGASTDTQYF
V gene: TRBV28; J gene: TRBJ2-5; clone size: .; D gene: TRBD1; CDR3 DNA: TGTGCCAGCAGTCTACAGGGGTTAGAGACCCAGTACTTC; CDR3 protein: CASSLQGLETQYF
V gene: TRBV4-1; J gene: TRBJ2-7; clone size: .; D gene: .; CDR3 DNA: TGCGCCAGCAGCCATGATGCGGCCCCCCTCTACGAGCAGTACTTC; CDR3 protein: CASSHDAAPLYEQYF
V gene: TRBV7-9; J gene: TRBJ2-1; clone size: .; D gene: TRBD2; CDR3 DNA: TGTGCCAGCAGCTCCTTAGCGGGAGGACCCCCCAATGAGCAGTTCTTC; CDR3 protein: CASSSLAGGPPNEQFF
V gene: TRBV7-3; J gene: TRBJ2-1; clone size: once; D gene: .; CDR3 DNA: TGTGCCAGCAGCTTAGGGGACTCATCCTACAATGAGCAGTTCTTC; CDR3 protein: CASSLGDSSYNEQFF
V gene: TRBV28; J gene: TRBJ1-2; clone size: .; D gene: .; CDR3 DNA: TGTGCCAGCAGCAATTATGGCTACACCTTC; CDR3 protein: CASSNYGYTF
V gene: TRBV14; J gene: TRBJ2-7; clone size: .; D gene: TRBD2; CDR3 DNA: TGTGCCAGCAGCCAAGGATTAGCGGGAGGTACCACCTACGAGCAGTACTTC; CDR3 protein: CASSQGLAGGTTYEQYF
V gene: TRBV4-1; J gene: TRBJ2-1; clone size: .; D gene: TRBD2; CDR3 DNA: TGCGCCAGCAGCCAAGTCCGGACTAGCGGGAGGACCTACAATGAGCAGTTCTTC; CDR3 protein: CASSQVRTSGRTYNEQFF
V gene: TRBV29-1; J gene: TRBJ2-3; clone size: .; D gene: .; CDR3 DNA: TGCAGCGTGGGTCCGGGCAGGACGAGGGTAGATTCAGATACGCAGTATTTT; CDR3 protein: CSVGPGRTRVDSDTQYF
V gene: TRBV6-5; J gene: TRBJ2-1; clone size: .; D gene: .; CDR3 DNA: TGTGCCAGCAGTTACAGGCAGGGTAACAATGAGCAGTTCTTC; CDR3 protein: CASSYRQGNNEQFF
V gene: TRBV7-8; J gene: TRBJ2-5; clone size: .; D gene: TRBD2; CDR3 DNA: TGTGCCAGCAGCCGACCAGCGGGAGCCCAAGAGACCCAGTACTTC; CDR3 protein: CASSRPAGAQETQYF
V gene: TRBV14; J gene: TRBJ1-1; clone size: .; D gene: .; CDR3 DNA: TGTGCCAGCAGCATCCGAGCCTTCGAAGGAGCTTTCTTT; CDR3 protein: CASSIRAFEGAFF
V gene: TRBV27; J gene: TRBJ2-2; clone size: .; D gene: .; CDR3 DNA: TGTGCCAGCAGTTTCCTTTCCGGGGAGCTGTTTTTT; CDR3 protein: CASSFLSGELFF
V gene: TRBV18; J gene: TRBJ2-7; clone size: .; D gene: TRBD1; CDR3 DNA: TGTGCCAGCTCACCAAGGACAGCGAGGGGGCCGGGATACGAGCAGTACTTC; CDR3 protein: CASSPRTARGPGYEQYF
V gene: TRBV29-1; J gene: TRBJ1-2; clone size: .; D gene: TRBD1; CDR3 DNA: TGCAGCGTTGACATGGGGACAGGGGGGGACTACACCTTC; CDR3 protein: CSVDMGTGGDYTF
V gene: TRBV5-6; J gene: TRBJ2-3; clone size: .; D gene: .; CDR3 DNA: TGTGCCAGCAGCTTAGGTACGAGCGGTGGGAGGGATACGCAGTATTTT; CDR3 protein: CASSLGTSGGRDTQYF
V gene: TRBV7-9; J gene: TRBJ2-1; clone size: .; D gene: .; CDR3 DNA: TGTGCCAGCAGCCCGCCTAGCGCTCGCGACTCCTACAATGAGCAGTTCTTC; CDR3 protein: CASSPPSARDSYNEQFF
V gene: TRBV7-9; J gene: TRBJ2-7; clone size: .; D gene: TRBD2; CDR3 DNA: TGTGCCAGCAGCACGAGACTAGCGGTCTACGAGCAGTACTTC; CDR3 protein: CASSTRLAVYEQYF
V gene: TRBV7-9; J gene: TRBJ2-5; clone size: .; D gene: .; CDR3 DNA: TGTGCCAGCAGCTGGGGGCAAGAGACCCAGTACTTC; CDR3 protein: CASSWGQETQYF
V gene: TRBV9; J gene: TRBJ2-6; clone size: .; D gene: .; CDR3 DNA: TGTGCCAGCAGCAAAAACGAGGGGCTGGGGGCCAACGTCCTGACTTTC; CDR3 protein: CASSKNEGLGANVLTF
V gene: TRBV7-9; J gene: TRBJ1-1; clone size: few; D gene: .; CDR3 DNA: TGTGCCAGCAGCTCAGAGCTAAACACTGAAGCTTTCTTT; CDR3 protein: CASSSELNTEAFF
V gene: TRBV28; J gene: TRBJ2-1; clone size: .; D gene: TRBD2; CDR3 DNA: TGTGCCAGCAGCGGACTAGCGGGAGGCAATGAGCAGTTCTTC; CDR3 protein: CASSGLAGGNEQFF
V gene: TRBV7-9; J gene: TRBJ2-5; clone size: .; D gene: .; CDR3 DNA: TGTGCCAGCAGCTTAGCTTTCGAGACCCAGTACTTC; CDR3 protein: CASSLAFETQYF
V gene: TRBV4-2; J gene: TRBJ2-4; clone size: once; D gene: .; CDR3 DNA: TGTGCCAGCAGCCAAGGTCGGGGGTCCCCCAACATTCAGTACTTC; CDR3 protein: CASSQGRGSPNIQYF
V gene: TRBV12-1; J gene: TRBJ2-7; clone size: .; D gene: .; CDR3 DNA: TGTGCCAGCAGCGGTCGTATTGGAGGGGTGAGATCCGTCTACGAGCAGTACTTC; CDR3 protein: CASSGRIGGVRSVYEQYF
V gene: TRBV9; J gene: TRBJ1-2; clone size: .; D gene: .; CDR3 DNA: TGTGCCAGCAGCGTTACCCGGGACGGATCTAACTATGGCTACACCTTC; CDR3 protein: CASSVTRDGSNYGYTF
V gene: TRBV5-1; J gene: TRBJ1-1; clone size: .; D gene: .; CDR3 DNA: TGCGCCAGCAGCTTGGGTGGCAGGGCGGTCGTGAACACTGAAGCTTTCTTT; CDR3 protein: CASSLGGRAVVNTEAFF
V gene: TRBV27; J gene: TRBJ2-3; clone size: .; D gene: TRBD1; CDR3 DNA: TGTGCCAGCAGTGATACAGGGGATATCACAGATACGCAGTATTTT; CDR3 protein: CASSDTGDITDTQYF
V gene: TRBV7-2; J gene: TRBJ2-7; clone size: .; D gene: .; CDR3 DNA: TGTGCCAGCAGCTTAGGGTCCGGATACTACGAGCAGTACTTC; CDR3 protein: CASSLGSGYYEQYF
V gene: TRBV19; J gene: TRBJ2-2; clone size: .; D gene: .; CDR3 DNA: TGTGCCAGTAGTATCGCGACAGGAGGGGAGCTGTTTTTT; CDR3 protein: CASSIATGGELFF
V gene: TRBV28; J gene: TRBJ1-5; clone size: .; D gene: .; CDR3 DNA: TGTGCCAGCAGTTTACCAGGGGTTCAGCCCCAGCATTTT; CDR3 protein: CASSLPGVQPQHF
V gene: TRBV5-1; J gene: TRBJ1-2; clone size: .; D gene: TRBD1; CDR3 DNA: TGCGCCAGCAGCGAACCGGGACAGGGAGTCTATGGCTACACCTTC; CDR3 protein: CASSEPGQGVYGYTF
V gene: TRBV9; J gene: TRBJ2-1; clone size: .; D gene: TRBD2; CDR3 DNA: TGTGCCAGCAGCGCCGGGACTAGCCTGAACAATGAGCAGTTCTTC; CDR3 protein: CASSAGTSLNNEQFF